The source of this TCR beta chain is a study of CXCR3-negative and CXCR3-positive naive CD8 T cells. Study-wide background: Every library held about 1.5 +/- 0.3 million TRB reads, and the total came to around 130 million. Study-level findings and limits: Surface CD5 looked about the same in the naive subsets, so the authors worked out TCR strength from TRB CDR3 properties. Fresh PBMCs went into most assays, and CXCR3 expression partly declined after cryopreservation. Comparison of naive cells showed more hydrophobic TRB CDR3s in CXCR3-positive than in CXCR3-negative naive cells.

Looked up from germline, CDR1 is MNHEY and CDR2 is SVGAGI. The CDR3 sequence is 12 residues long. UMI-labeled 5' RACE TRB cDNA libraries were prepared from the cells. TCRdb processed the 5' RACE reads again and assigns one entry to each CDR3 protein, with no DNA. The table gives approximately 90,000 distinct CDR3 sequences; the top ten clones make up 0.5% to 0.6% of it. CD45RO-CCR7+CD27+CD95- expression identified naive CD8+ T cells. A word on this clonotype: Its cognate antigen is unknown.

The chain is built from TRBV6-5 and TRBJ2-3. The sequenced material came from naive CXCR3+ CD8+ T cells from blood. Specified subset: CD45RO-CCR7+CD27+CD95- naive CD8+ T cells expressing CXCR3 (TNR3+). This TCR was sampled from a human donor in good health. Some clones in this sample may be carry-over from other donors' samples. CDR3: CASMTGVDTQYF.